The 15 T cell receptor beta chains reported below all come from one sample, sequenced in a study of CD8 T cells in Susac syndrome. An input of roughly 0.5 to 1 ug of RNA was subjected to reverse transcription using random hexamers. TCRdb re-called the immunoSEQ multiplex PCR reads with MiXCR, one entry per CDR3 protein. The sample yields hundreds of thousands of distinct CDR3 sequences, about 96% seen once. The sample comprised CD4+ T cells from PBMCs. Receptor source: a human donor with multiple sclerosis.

As DNA, the CDR3 is TGTGCCAGCACTTTTCTAGCGGCAAGCACAGATACGCAGTATTTT. This translates into CASTFLAASTDTQYF. This chain joins TRBV12-3 or TRBV12-4 and TRBJ2-3; TRBD2 matches 7 bases. This CDR3 comprises 15 residues. V was pared by 7 bases and J by 0 bases, with 7 bases of the junction left unmatched.

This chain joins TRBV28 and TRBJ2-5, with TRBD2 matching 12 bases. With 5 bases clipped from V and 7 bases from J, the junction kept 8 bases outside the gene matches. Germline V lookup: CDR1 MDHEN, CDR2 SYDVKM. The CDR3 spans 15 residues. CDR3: CASSGLAGSLGTQYF. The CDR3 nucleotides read TGTGCCAGCAGTGGACTAGCGGGAAGTCTGGGGACCCAGTACTTC. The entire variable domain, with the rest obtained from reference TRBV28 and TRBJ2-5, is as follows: DVKVTQSSRYLVKRTGEKVFLECVQDMDHENMFWYRQDPGLGLRLIYFSYDVKMKEKGDIPEGYSVSREKKERFSLILESASTNQTSMYLCASSGLAGSLGTQYFGPGTRLLVL.

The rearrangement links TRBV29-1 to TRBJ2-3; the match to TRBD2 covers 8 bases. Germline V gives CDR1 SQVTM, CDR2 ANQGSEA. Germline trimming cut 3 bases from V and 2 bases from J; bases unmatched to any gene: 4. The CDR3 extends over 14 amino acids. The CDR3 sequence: CSVDGGVPTDTQYF. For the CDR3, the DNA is TGCAGCGTTGACGGGGGGGTACCCACAGATACGCAGTATTTT.

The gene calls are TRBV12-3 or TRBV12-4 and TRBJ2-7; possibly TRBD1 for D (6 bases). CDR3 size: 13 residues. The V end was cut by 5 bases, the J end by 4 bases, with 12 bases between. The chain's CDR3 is CASSAVDRYEQYF. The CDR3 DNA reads TGTGCCAGCAGTGCCGTGGACAGATACGAGCAGTACTTC.

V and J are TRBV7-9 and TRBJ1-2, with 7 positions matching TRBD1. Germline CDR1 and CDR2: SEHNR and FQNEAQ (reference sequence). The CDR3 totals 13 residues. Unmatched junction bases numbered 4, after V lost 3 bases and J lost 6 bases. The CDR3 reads CASSFGTDDGYTF. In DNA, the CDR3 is TGTGCCAGCAGCTTCGGGACAGACGATGGCTACACCTTC. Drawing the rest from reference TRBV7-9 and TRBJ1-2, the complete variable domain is DTGVSQNPRHKITKRGQNVTFRCDPISEHNRLYWYRQTLGQGPEFLTYFQNEAQLEKSRLLSDRFSAERPKGSFSTLEIQRTEQGDSAMYLCASSFGTDDGYTFGSGTRLTVV.

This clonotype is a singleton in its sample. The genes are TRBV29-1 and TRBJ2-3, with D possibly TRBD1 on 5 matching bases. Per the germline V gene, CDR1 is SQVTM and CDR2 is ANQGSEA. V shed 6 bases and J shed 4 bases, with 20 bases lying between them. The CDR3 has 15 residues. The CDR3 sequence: CSVEPRQKGADTQYF. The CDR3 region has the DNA TGCAGCGTGGAACCAAGACAGAAAGGGGCAGATACGCAGTATTTT.

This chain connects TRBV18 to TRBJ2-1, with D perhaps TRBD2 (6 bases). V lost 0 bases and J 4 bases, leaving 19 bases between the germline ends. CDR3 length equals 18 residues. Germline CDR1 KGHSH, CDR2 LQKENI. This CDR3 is CASSPPQGSGKNYNEQFF. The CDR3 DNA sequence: TGTGCCAGCTCACCACCGCAAGGTAGCGGTAAAAATTACAATGAGCAGTTCTTC.

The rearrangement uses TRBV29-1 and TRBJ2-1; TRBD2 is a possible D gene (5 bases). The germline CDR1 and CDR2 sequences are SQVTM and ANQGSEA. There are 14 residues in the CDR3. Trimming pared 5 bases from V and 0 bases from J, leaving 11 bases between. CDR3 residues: CSVLPGSSYNEQFF. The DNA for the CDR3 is TGCAGCGTTCTCCCGGGGAGCTCCTACAATGAGCAGTTCTTC.

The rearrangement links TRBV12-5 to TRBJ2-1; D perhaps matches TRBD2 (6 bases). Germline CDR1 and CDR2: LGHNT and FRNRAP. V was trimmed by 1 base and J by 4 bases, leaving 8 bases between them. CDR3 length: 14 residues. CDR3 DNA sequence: TGTGCTAGTGGTTTGGGGCGGGATTACAATGAGCAGTTCTTC. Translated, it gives CASGLGRDYNEQFF.

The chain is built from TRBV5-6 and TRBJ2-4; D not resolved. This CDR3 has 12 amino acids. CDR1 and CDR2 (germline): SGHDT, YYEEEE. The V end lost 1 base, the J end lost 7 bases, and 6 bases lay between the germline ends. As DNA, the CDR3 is TGTGCCAGCAGCTTGCGGGTTAACATTCAGTACTTC. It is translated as CASSLRVNIQYF.

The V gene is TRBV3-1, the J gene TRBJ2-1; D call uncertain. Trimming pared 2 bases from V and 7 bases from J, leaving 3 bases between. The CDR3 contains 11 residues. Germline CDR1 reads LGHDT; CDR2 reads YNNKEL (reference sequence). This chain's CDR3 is CASSQRNEQFF. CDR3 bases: TGTGCCAGCAGCCAAAGGAATGAGCAGTTCTTC.

The CDR3 loop reads CAWSVRGETQYF. The CDR3 region has the DNA TGTGCCTGGAGTGTGAGGGGAGAGACCCAGTACTTC. The V gene is TRBV30, the J gene TRBJ2-5; D may match TRBD1 or TRBD2 (5 bases each). Trimming stripped 0 bases from V and 4 bases from J, with 6 bases between. Germline V CDR1 and CDR2: GTSNPN, SVGIG (reference sequence). CDR3 length equals 12 residues. The variable domain in full, completed from reference TRBV30 and TRBJ2-5, reads SQTIHQWPATLVQPVGSPLSLECTVEGTSNPNLYWYRQAAGRGLQLLFYSVGIGQISSEVPQNLSASRPQDRQFILSSKKLLLSDSGFYLCAWSVRGETQYFGPGTRLLVL.

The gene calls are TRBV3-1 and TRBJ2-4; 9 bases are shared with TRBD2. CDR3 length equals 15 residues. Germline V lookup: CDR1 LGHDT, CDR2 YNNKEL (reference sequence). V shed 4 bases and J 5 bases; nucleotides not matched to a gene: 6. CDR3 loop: CASSRPGLAENIQYF. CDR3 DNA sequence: TGTGCCAGCAGCCGACCGGGACTAGCAGAAAACATTCAGTACTTC.

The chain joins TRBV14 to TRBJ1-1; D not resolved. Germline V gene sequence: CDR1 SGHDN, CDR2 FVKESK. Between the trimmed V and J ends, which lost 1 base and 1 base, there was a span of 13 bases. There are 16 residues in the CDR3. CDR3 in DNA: TGTGCCAGCAGCCAAGGACTCGGCAGACCGAACACTGAAGCTTTCTTT. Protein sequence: CASSQGLGRPNTEAFF. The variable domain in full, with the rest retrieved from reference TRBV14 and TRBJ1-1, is EAGVTQFPSHSVIEKGQTVTLRCDPISGHDNLYWYRRVMGKEIKFLLHFVKESKQDESGMPNNRFLAERTGGTYSTLKVQPAELEDSGVYFCASSQGLGRPNTEAFFGQGTRLTVV.

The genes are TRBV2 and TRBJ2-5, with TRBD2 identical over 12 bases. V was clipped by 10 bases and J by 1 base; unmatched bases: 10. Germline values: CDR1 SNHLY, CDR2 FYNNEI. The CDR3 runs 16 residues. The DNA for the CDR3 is TGTGCCACCAAGAGGACTAGCGGGGCCTTCCAAGAGACCCAGTACTTC. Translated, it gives CATKRTSGAFQETQYF. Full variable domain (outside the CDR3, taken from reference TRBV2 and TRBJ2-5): EPEVTQTPSHQVTQMGQEVILRCVPISNHLYFYWYRQILGQKVEFLVSFYNNEISEKSEIFDDQFSVERPDGSNFTLKIRSTKLEDSAMYFCATKRTSGAFQETQYFGPGTRLLVL.